This T cell receptor (beta chain) originates from a study of shared clonotypes between healthy human individuals. This clone has a handful of counts. Trimming removed 2 bases from V and 11 bases from J, with 12 bases in between. This CDR3 spans 11 amino acids. Germline V gene lookup returns CDR1 SQVTM and CDR2 ANQGSEA. An assay was performed, and its level was deep. Clones were read by immunoSEQ multiplex PCR, and TCRdb kept only the in-frame ones, dropping some. The table has fewer than 650,000 clones, 70% to 80% seen once; the top ten hold 13%. The TCR originated in a woman aged 40 to 50 in good health. Some clones in this sample may be carry-over from other donors' samples. The V call is TRBV29-1, the J call TRBJ2-5; D might be TRBD2 (5 bases). Sequencing was done on a sample of PBMCs. DNA for the CDR3: TGCAGCGTTGAACGAGGAGCGGAGCAGTACTTC. This translates into CSVERGAEQYF. Full variable domain (rest looked up from reference TRBV29-1 and TRBJ2-5): SAVISQKPSRDICQRGTSLTIQCQVDSQVTMMFWYRQQPGQSLTLIATANQGSEATYESGFVIDKFPISRPNLTFSTLTVSNMSPEDSSIYLCSVERGAEQYFGPGTRLLVL.